The T cell receptor (beta chain) described here comes from a study of OX40 agonist ivuxolimab in advanced cancers. Regarding the complete study: Ivuxolimab was an agonistic, fully human IgG2 monoclonal antibody directed against OX40 (CD134), a costimulatory receptor. The point of sequencing TCRbeta in the periphery was to test whether ivuxolimab changed TCR sequence diversity and drove clonal T-cell expansion. In the dose-escalation cohort, around 80% of patients were male, and the mean age was approximately 60 years with a range of about 23 to 79. Of the roughly 50 dose-escalation patients, hepatocellular carcinoma was present in about 19, melanoma in approximately 15, renal cell carcinoma in 9 and head and neck cancer in 9. Intravenous ivuxolimab was administered to patients every 2 weeks at six dose levels: 0.01, 0.1, 0.3, 1.5, 3 and 10 mg/kg. Partial responses occurred in three dose-escalation patients: two with cutaneous melanoma and one with hepatocellular carcinoma. The paper covers the monotherapy dose-escalation part of the phase I ivuxolimab trial, which included N ≈ 52 patients. Patients were allowed to have had prior anti-PD-1, anti-PD-L1 or anti-CTLA-4 therapy, and around 37% of the dose-escalation patients had previously received checkpoint inhibitors.

A note on this clone: Its antigen is not yet known. Per-base qualities were not stored, and no clone one base away is much larger.

The trial excluded patients who had a history of autoimmune disease or who were on systemic immunosuppression. Peripheral blood for TCR sequencing was collected from all dose cohorts at baseline, on cycle 4 day 1, and on cycle 7 day 1. Samples were obtained from an open-label, multicenter, first-in-human phase I dose-escalation trial of ivuxolimab. The trial enrolled adults with locally advanced or metastatic head and neck squamous cell, hepatocellular, melanoma or renal cell carcinoma. Before TCR sequencing, CD4+ T cells and CD8+ T cells from peripheral blood were sorted into separate populations. Including cysteine and phenylalanine, the CDR3 has 15 amino acids. Only the CDR3 part of the read is kept: 45 bases, read in frame from the first base. V is reduced by 1 base and J by 5 bases, leaving a spacing of 14 bases between them. Sequences SGHTA (CDR1) and FQGNSA (CDR2) are obtained from the germline V gene.

For sequencing of the TCRbeta CDR3 region, genomic DNA was extracted from the sorted cells. The immunoSEQ Assay was used to sequence the TCRbeta CDR3 regions. TCRdb stores this immuneACCESS table with in-frame sequences only. Part of the clones is absent; in the studies checked, under half of the shortfall reflects unresolved V genes, and no reason is known for the rest. The sample table contains about 100,000 clones; only one count was recorded for roughly 93% of them. Around 0.71% of the sample is in the top ten clones. Broad study findings and their caveats: At doses from 0.1 to 3.0 mg/kg, clonal expansion was seen in both CD4+ and CD8+ blood T cells between baseline and week 6. The antigen specificity of the peripheral T cells that underwent clonal expansion was not determined. In the 0.1-3.0 mg/kg groups, partial responders had among the lowest normalized peripheral clonal expansion, particularly in CD8+ T cells. After ivuxolimab, CD8+ T cells had more expanded clones than CD4+ T cells on average. Low levels of normalized T-cell clonal expansion were also seen in some nonresponding patients.

Sequencing used CD4+ or CD8+ T cells sorted from blood, obtained in a trial of the OX40 agonist ivuxolimab. The chain uses TRBV7-2 and TRBJ1-2, and the D gene may be TRBD1, 6 bases matching. The clonotype comes from an adult with an advanced solid tumor such as melanoma, head and neck, liver or kidney cancer. The CDR3 has the sequence CASSLEKGEGYGYTF. The nucleotide sequence reads TGTGCCAGCAGCTTAGAAAAGGGGGAGGGGTATGGCTACACCTTC.